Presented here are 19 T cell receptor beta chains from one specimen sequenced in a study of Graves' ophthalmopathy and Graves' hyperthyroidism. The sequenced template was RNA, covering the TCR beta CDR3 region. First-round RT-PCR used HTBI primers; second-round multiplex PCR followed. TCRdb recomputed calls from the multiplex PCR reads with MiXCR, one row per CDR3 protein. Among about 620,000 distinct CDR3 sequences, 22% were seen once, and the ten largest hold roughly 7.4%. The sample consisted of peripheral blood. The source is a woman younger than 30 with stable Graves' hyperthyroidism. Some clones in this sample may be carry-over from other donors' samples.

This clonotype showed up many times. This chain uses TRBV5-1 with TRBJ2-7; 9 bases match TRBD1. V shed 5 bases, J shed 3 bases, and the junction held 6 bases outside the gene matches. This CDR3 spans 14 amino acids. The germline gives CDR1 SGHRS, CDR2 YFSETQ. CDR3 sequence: CASSRDRENYEQYF. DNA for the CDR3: TGCGCCAGCAGTCGGGACAGGGAAAACTACGAGCAGTACTTC. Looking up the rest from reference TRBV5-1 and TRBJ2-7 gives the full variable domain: KAGVTQTPRYLIKTRGQQVTLSCSPISGHRSVSWYQQTPGQGLQFLFEYFSETQRNKGNFPGRFSGRQFSNSRSEMNVSTLELGDSALYLCASSRDRENYEQYFGPGTRLTVT.

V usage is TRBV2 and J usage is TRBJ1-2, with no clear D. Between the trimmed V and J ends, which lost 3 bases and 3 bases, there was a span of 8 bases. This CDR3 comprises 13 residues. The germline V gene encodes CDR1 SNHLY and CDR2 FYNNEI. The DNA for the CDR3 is TGTGCCAGCAGTGAGGGCGACGACTATGGCTACACCTTC. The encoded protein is CASSEGDDYGYTF. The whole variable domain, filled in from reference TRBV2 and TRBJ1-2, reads EPEVTQTPSHQVTQMGQEVILRCVPISNHLYFYWYRQILGQKVEFLVSFYNNEISEKSEIFDDQFSVERPDGSNFTLKIRSTKLEDSAMYFCASSEGDDYGYTFGSGTRLTVV.

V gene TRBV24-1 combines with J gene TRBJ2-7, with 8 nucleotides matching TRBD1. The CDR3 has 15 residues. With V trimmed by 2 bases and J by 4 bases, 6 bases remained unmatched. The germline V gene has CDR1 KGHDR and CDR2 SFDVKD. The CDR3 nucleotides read TGTGCCACCAGTGATTCAACAGGGGGACTTTACGAGCAGTACTTC. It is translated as CATSDSTGGLYEQYF.

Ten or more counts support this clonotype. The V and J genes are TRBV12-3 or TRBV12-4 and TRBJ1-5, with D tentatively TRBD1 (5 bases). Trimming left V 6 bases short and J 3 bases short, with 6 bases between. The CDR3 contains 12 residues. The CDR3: CASRTVNQPQHF. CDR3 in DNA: TGTGCCAGCAGGACAGTCAATCAGCCCCAGCATTTT.

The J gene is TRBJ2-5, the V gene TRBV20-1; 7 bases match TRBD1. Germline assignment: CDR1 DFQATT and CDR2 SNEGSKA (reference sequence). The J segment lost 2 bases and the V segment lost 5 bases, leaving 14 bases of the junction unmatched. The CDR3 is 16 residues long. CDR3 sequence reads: CSARGPGQASQETQYF. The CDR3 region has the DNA TGCAGTGCTCGGGGACCTGGACAGGCCTCACAAGAGACCCAGTACTTC.

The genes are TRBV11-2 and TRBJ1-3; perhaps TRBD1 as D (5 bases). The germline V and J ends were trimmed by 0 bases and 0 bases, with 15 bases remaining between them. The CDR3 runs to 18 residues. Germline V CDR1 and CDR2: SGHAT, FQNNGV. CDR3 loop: CASSLEDISPPSGNTIYF. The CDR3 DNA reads TGTGCCAGCAGCTTAGAGGACATCAGCCCACCCTCTGGAAACACCATATATTTT.

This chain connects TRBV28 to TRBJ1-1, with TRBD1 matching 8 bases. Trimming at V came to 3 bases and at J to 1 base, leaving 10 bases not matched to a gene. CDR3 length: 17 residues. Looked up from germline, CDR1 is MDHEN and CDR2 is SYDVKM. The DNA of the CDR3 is TGTGCCAGCAGTTTTCGCCGATCCGACAGGGGGAACACTGAAGCTTTCTTT. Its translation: CASSFRRSDRGNTEAFF. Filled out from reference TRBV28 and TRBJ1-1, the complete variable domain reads DVKVTQSSRYLVKRTGEKVFLECVQDMDHENMFWYRQDPGLGLRLIYFSYDVKMKEKGDIPEGYSVSREKKERFSLILESASTNQTSMYLCASSFRRSDRGNTEAFFGQGTRLTVV.

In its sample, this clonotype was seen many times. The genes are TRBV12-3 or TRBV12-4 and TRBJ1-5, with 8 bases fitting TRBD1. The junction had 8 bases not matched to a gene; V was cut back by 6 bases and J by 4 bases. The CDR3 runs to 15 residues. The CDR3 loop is CASSILRGLNQPQHF. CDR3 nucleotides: TGTGCCAGCAGCATACTCAGGGGGCTAAATCAGCCCCAGCATTTT.

CDR3 in DNA: TGTGCCAGCAGCTCGCCCAGCGGGGGGTCAGCGGAGACCCAGTACTTC. Its translation is CASSSPSGGSAETQYF. The rearrangement uses TRBV5-5 and TRBJ2-5, with 9 bases identical to TRBD2. Germline V gene sequence: CDR1 SGHKS, CDR2 YYEKEE (reference sequence). J gave up 5 bases and V 3 bases, and 11 bases lay outside the gene matches. CDR3 length: 16 amino acids.

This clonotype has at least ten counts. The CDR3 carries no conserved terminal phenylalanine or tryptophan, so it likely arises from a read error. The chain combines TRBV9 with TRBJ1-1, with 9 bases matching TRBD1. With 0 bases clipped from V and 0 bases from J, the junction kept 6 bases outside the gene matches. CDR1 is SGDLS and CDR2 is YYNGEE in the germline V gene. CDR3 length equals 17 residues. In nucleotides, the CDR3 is TGTGCCAGCAGCGTAGAGCGACAGGGGGAAGTGAACACTGAAGCTTTCCTT. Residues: CASSVERQGEVNTEAFL.

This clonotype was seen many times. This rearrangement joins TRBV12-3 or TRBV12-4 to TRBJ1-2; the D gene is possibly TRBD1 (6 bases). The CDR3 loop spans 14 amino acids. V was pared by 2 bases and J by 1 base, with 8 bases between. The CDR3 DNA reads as TGTGCCAGCAGTTTAAGGGGGGGTAACTATGGCTACACCTTC. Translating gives CASSLRGGNYGYTF.

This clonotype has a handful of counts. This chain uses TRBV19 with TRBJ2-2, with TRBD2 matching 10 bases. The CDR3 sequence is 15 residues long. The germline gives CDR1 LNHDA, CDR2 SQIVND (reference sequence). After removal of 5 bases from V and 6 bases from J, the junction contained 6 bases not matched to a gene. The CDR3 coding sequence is TGTGCCAGTAGTTCTCTAGCGGGAGATGCCGGGGAGCTGTTTTTT. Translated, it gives CASSSLAGDAGELFF.

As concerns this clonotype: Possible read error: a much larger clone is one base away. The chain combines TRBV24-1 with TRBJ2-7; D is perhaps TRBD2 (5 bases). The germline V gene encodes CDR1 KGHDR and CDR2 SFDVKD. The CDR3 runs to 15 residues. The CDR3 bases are TGTGCCACCAGTGATGGCGGACTGAACTCCTACGAGCAGTGCTTC. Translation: CATSDGGLNSYEQCF.

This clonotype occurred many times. The CDR3 bases are TGTGCCAGCAGTCCCCTGGTTTTTCTTAACACTGAAGCTTTCTTT. Its protein product is CASSPLVFLNTEAFF. This chain links TRBV6-1 with TRBJ1-1, with unresolved D. This CDR3 spans 15 amino acids. In germline, CDR1 is MNHNS, CDR2 SASEGT. V was shortened by 5 bases and J by 2 bases, with 15 bases between the two germline ends.

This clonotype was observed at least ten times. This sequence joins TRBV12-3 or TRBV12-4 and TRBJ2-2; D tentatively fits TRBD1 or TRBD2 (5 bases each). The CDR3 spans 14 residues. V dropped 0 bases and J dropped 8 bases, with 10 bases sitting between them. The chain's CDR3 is CASSLAEGLGELFF. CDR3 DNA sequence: TGTGCCAGCAGTTTAGCTGAGGGGTTGGGGGAGCTGTTTTTT.

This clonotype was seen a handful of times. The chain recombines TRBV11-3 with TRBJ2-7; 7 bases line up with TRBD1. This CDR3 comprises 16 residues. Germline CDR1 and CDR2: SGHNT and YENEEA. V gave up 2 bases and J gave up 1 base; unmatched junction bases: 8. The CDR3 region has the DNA TGTGCCAGCAGCTTAAGCTGGGACAGCCCTTCCTACGAGCAGTACTTC. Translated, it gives CASSLSWDSPSYEQYF.

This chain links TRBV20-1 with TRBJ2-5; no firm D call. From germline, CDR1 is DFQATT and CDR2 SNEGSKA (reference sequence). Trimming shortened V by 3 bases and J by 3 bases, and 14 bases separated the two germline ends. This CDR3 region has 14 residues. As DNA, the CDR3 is TGCAGTGCTAGTGCTTCGCCTAGTAAAGAGACCCAGTACTTC. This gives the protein CSASASPSKETQYF.

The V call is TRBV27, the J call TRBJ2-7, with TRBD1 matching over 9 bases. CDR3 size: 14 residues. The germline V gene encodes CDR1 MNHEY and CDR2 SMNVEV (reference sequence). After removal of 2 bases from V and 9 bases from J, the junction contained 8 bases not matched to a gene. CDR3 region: CASSLSTGGATQYF. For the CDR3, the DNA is TGTGCCAGCAGTTTAAGTACAGGGGGCGCGACGCAGTACTTC.

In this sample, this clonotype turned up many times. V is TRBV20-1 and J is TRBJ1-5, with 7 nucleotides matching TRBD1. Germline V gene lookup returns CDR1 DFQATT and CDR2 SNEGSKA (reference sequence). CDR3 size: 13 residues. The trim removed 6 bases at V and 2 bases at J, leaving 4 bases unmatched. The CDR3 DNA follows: TGCAGTGCACGCGGACAGGGCAATCAGCCCCAGCATTTT. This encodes CSARGQGNQPQHF.